This T cell receptor beta chain derives from a study of breast tumors, draining lymph nodes, adjacent tissues. The study, taken as a whole, reports: Data fit most tumor T cells coming from lymph node, expanding in tumor. Tumor repertoires ranked between lymph nodes and nontumor tissue in diversity, with V and J gene preferences.

At least ten counts were recorded for this clonotype. As yet, its antigen is unknown. TCRdb analysed the multiplex PCR reads with MiXCR anew, one entry per CDR3 protein. The sample carries roughly 120,000 distinct CDR3 sequences, about 20% recorded once. Axillary draining lymph nodes of breast cancer patients supplied the node samples. The CDR3 sequence is 15 residues long. Trimming at V came to 6 bases and at J to 4 bases, leaving 4 bases not matched to a gene. Germline V lookup: CDR1 LGHNT, CDR2 FRNRAP. The source is a female donor with breast cancer. Some clones in this sample may be carry-over from other donors' samples. This chain joins TRBV12-5 and TRBJ2-1, with 12 bases matching TRBD1. The sequencing sample was made of axillary lymph node tissue. The chain's CDR3 is CASGRGQGAYNEQFF. The CDR3 coding sequence is TGTGCTAGTGGCCGGGGACAGGGGGCGTACAATGAGCAGTTCTTC.